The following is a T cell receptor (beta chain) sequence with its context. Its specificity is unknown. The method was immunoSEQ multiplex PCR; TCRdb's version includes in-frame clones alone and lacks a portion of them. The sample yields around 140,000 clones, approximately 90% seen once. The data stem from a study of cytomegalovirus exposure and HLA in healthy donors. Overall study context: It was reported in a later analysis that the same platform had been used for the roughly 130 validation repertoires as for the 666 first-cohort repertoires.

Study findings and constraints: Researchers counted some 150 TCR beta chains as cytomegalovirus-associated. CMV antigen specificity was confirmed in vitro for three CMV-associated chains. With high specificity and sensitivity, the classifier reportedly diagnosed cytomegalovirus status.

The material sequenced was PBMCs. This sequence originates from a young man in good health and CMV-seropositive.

CDR3 nucleotides: TGCGCCAGCAGCAATGGACAGGGGGACACTGAAGCTTTCTTT. It specifies CASSNGQGDTEAFF. The chain employs TRBV5-1 and TRBJ1-1, with TRBD1 matching 10 bases. The CDR3 covers 14 residues. Germline assignment: CDR1 SGHRS and CDR2 YFSETQ. With V trimmed by 4 bases and J by 3 bases, 3 bases remained unmatched.